Listed here are 20 T cell receptor beta chains from one sample, sequenced in a study of cytotoxic CD8 clonotypes in ibrutinib-treated CLL. TCRdb keeps only in-frame clones here, not all; method: immunoSEQ multiplex PCR. This table holds approximately 120,000 clones, 58% found once. The starting material was PBMCs, obtained after 24 months of ibrutinib treatment. The source of these receptors is a human donor with chronic lymphocytic leukemia.

This chain connects TRBV29-1 to TRBJ1-3; no clear D gene. The length of the CDR3 is 13 residues. The V gene lost 5 bases and the J gene lost 2 bases, with 10 bases spanning the gap. CDR1 and CDR2 from the germline V gene are SQVTM and ANQGSEA. CDR3 nucleotide sequence: TGCAGCGTTATGGGTAATACTGGAAACACCATATATTTT. Its protein product is CSVMGNTGNTIYF.

This chain links TRBV9 with TRBJ1-4; no clear D gene. CDR3 length: 15 residues. CDR1 SGDLS and CDR2 YYNGEE come from the germline V gene. Trimming left V 0 bases short and J 0 bases short, with 6 bases between. CDR3 sequence reads: CASSVVGSTNEKLFF. CDR3 sequence (DNA): TGTGCCAGCAGCGTAGTAGGATCAACTAATGAAAAACTGTTTTTT.

The table lists this clone with a count of one. CDR3 protein: CASSERSSGGELFF. In DNA, the CDR3 is TGTGCCAGCAGTGAACGGTCTAGCGGAGGGGAGCTGTTTTTT. The chain carries TRBV6-1 and TRBJ2-2; TRBD2 agrees at 7 bases. J gave up 8 bases and V 2 bases, and 5 bases lay outside the gene matches. The CDR3 runs 14 residues. Germline V gene sequence: CDR1 MNHNS, CDR2 SASEGT.

The rearrangement joins TRBV7-2 to TRBJ2-7; tentative D call: TRBD1 (5 bases). The germline CDR1 and CDR2 sequences are SGHTA and FQGNSA. The V end lost 5 bases, the J end lost 6 bases, and 17 bases lay between the germline ends. CDR3 size: 14 residues. In DNA, the CDR3 is TGTGCCAGCAGCAAACAGGTGATTCCCCCCGAGCAGTACTTC. This codes for CASSKQVIPPEQYF.

V is TRBV6-5 and J is TRBJ1-1, with 10 positions matching TRBD1. The V segment lost 5 bases and the J segment 5 bases; nucleotides outside the gene matches: 8. CDR3 length: 15 residues. Germline V gene lookup returns CDR1 MNHEY and CDR2 SVGAGI. DNA of the CDR3: TGTGCCAGCAGTCGGGACAGGGGAGGAATGACTGAAGCTTTCTTT. This gives the protein CASSRDRGGMTEAFF.

The chain combines TRBV13 with TRBJ2-7; TRBD1 is a possible D gene (5 bases). Germline CDR1 and CDR2: PRHDT and FYEKMQ (reference sequence). Trimming left V 2 bases short and J 3 bases short, with 8 bases between. The CDR3 is 13 amino acids. The CDR3 DNA is TGTGCCAGCAGCTTATTAAGGGGCTACGAGCAGTACTTC. Its protein product is CASSLLRGYEQYF.

The V call is TRBV13, the J call TRBJ2-5, with 15 bases identical to TRBD2. V lost 1 base and J lost 5; bases outside the gene matches: 5. The germline V gene encodes CDR1 PRHDT and CDR2 FYEKMQ (reference sequence). The CDR3 has 17 residues. CDR3 in DNA: TGTGCCAGCAGCTTAGAAGGACTAGCGGGGGGGCGCGAGACCCAGTACTTC. This gives the protein CASSLEGLAGGRETQYF.

The gene calls are TRBV11-3 and TRBJ2-1, with no clear D. This CDR3 contains 14 residues. Germline V gene lookup returns CDR1 SGHNT and CDR2 YENEEA. V shed 0 bases and J shed 3 bases, with 6 bases lying between them. CDR3 nucleotides: TGTGCCAGCAGCTTAGAGGGAATCTACAATGAGCAGTTCTTC. Amino acids: CASSLEGIYNEQFF.

V is TRBV12-2 and J is TRBJ1-2; the table's D gene call, TRBD1, was not cross checked with the DNA. TRBV12-2 is a pseudogene. The CDR3 loop spans 10 amino acids. The CDR3 loop is CFDSIYGYTF. In DNA form, the CDR3 reads TGCTTTGACAGCATCTATGGCTACACCTTC.

The chain combines TRBV5-6 with TRBJ1-4; D is possibly TRBD1 (5 bases). CDR1 is SGHDT, CDR2 YYEEEE, per germline. Deletions cut 0 bases from V and 5 bases from J, with 11 bases between. CDR3 length: 15 amino acids. CDR3 sequence reads: CASSLGGRRNEKLFF. DNA for the CDR3: TGTGCCAGCAGCTTGGGGGGCCGGAGGAATGAAAAACTGTTTTTT.

The chain carries TRBV9 and TRBJ2-2, with TRBD2 matching over 7 bases. The ends lost 4 bases at V and 6 bases at J; junction bases unmatched: 18. Germline V gives CDR1 SGDLS, CDR2 YYNGEE. The CDR3 is 18 amino acids. For the CDR3, the DNA is TGTGCCAGCAGCCCGAACCAACCCGCGGGGGATTATGCCGGGGAGCTGTTTTTT. As protein: CASSPNQPAGDYAGELFF. The full variable domain, completed using reference TRBV9 and TRBJ2-2, is DSGVTQTPKHLITATGQRVTLRCSPRSGDLSVYWYQQSLDQGLQFLIQYYNGEERAKGNILERFSAQQFPDLHSELNLSSLELGDSALYFCASSPNQPAGDYAGELFFGEGSRLTVL.

V usage is TRBV7-9 and J usage is TRBJ2-5, with 7 bases matching TRBD1. Germline V lookup: CDR1 SEHNR, CDR2 FQNEAQ (reference sequence). CDR3 length: 16 amino acids. With 5 bases clipped from V and 1 base from J, the junction kept 10 bases outside the gene matches. The CDR3 sequence is CASSIRLDRAQETQYF. The CDR3 nucleotides read TGTGCCAGCAGCATCAGGCTCGACAGGGCCCAAGAGACCCAGTACTTC.

V gene TRBV29-1 combines with J gene TRBJ2-1, with 8 nucleotides matching TRBD2. V was clipped by 4 bases and J by 16 bases; unmatched bases: 9. Germline assignment: CDR1 SQVTM and CDR2 ANQGSEA. The CDR3 extends over 11 amino acids. The CDR3 sequence is CSVVPGTSLFF. CDR3 sequence (DNA): TGCAGCGTTGTACCCGGGACTAGTCTTTTCTTC.

The genes are TRBV11-3 and TRBJ2-3, with 7 bases lining up with TRBD2. Per germline, CDR1 SGHNT and CDR2 YENEEA. Trimming removed 7 bases from V and 4 bases from J; junction bases left unmatched: 5. The length of the CDR3 is 13 residues. The CDR3 is CASTFGGADTQYF. The CDR3 bases are TGTGCCAGCACTTTTGGGGGGGCAGATACGCAGTATTTT.

This sequence joins TRBV28 and TRBJ1-2; maybe TRBD1 (5 bases). The CDR3 extends over 15 amino acids. V lost 6 bases and J lost 5, with 19 bases in between. The germline CDR1 and CDR2 sequences are MDHEN and SYDVKM. For the CDR3, the DNA is TGTGCCAGCAGGGACCACGTGGGGGGTCCTTATGGCTACACCTTC. This sequence encodes CASRDHVGGPYGYTF.

This clone was detected a few times. The chain is built from TRBV7-6 and TRBJ1-2, with D tentatively TRBD1 (5 bases). V was shortened by 3 bases and J by 7 bases, with 12 bases between the two germline ends. Germline V gene sequence: CDR1 SGHVS, CDR2 FNYEAQ. The CDR3 sequence is 13 residues long. CDR3: CASSFGGAGGYTF. As DNA, the CDR3 is TGTGCCAGCAGCTTCGGGGGAGCCGGTGGCTACACCTTC. Full variable domain (missing parts from reference TRBV7-6 and TRBJ1-2): GAGVSQSPRYKVTKRGQDVALRCDPISGHVSLYWYRQALGQGPEFLTYFNYEAQQDKSGLPNDRFSAERPEGSISTLTIQRTEQRDSAMYRCASSFGGAGGYTFGSGTRLTVV.

The chain employs TRBV28 and TRBJ2-7, with TRBD2 identical over 11 bases. The V gene's germline CDR1 is MDHEN and CDR2 SYDVKM. The CDR3 length is 13 residues. The ends lost 6 bases at V and 9 bases at J; junction bases unmatched: 7. The CDR3 DNA reads TGTGCCAGCAGCCTACTAGCGGGGGAGGCGCAGTACTTC. This sequence encodes CASSLLAGEAQYF.

This clone was seen a few times. The V call is TRBV5-1, the J call TRBJ2-7; tentative D call: TRBD2 (6 bases). The CDR3 covers 12 residues. Trimming took 4 bases from V and 7 from J, leaving 12 bases between them. Germline values: CDR1 SGHRS, CDR2 YFSETQ. The CDR3 spells CASSTGVVEQYF. CDR3 in DNA: TGCGCCAGCAGCACGGGAGTCGTTGAGCAGTACTTC.

This chain joins TRBV5-6 and TRBJ2-5; no firm D call. V lost 0 bases and J 5 bases, leaving 5 bases between the germline ends. CDR3 size: 12 residues. Germline assignment: CDR1 SGHDT and CDR2 YYEEEE. Here the CDR3 reads CASSLVVETQYF. CDR3 DNA sequence: TGTGCCAGCAGCTTGGTCGTCGAGACCCAGTACTTC.

The chain couples TRBV28 to TRBJ1-1; 7 bases fit TRBD1. Germline CDR1 and CDR2: MDHEN and SYDVKM. Trimming cost V 7 bases and J 0 bases; bases outside gene matches: 5. CDR3 length: 14 residues. The CDR3 protein is CASIQGGMNTEAFF. The DNA of the CDR3 is TGTGCCAGCATCCAGGGGGGAATGAACACTGAAGCTTTCTTT.